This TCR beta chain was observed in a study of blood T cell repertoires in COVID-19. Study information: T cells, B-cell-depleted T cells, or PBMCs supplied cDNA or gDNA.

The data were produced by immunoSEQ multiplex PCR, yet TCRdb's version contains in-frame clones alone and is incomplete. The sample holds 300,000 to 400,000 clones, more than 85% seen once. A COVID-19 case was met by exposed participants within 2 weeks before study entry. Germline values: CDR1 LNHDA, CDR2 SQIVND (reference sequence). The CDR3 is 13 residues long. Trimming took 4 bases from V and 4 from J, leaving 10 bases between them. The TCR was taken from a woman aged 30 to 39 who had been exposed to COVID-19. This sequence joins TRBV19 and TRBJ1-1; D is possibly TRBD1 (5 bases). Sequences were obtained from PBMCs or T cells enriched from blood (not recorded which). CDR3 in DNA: TGTGCCAGTAGTAGGACAAGGGGCACTGAAGCTTTCTTT. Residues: CASSRTRGTEAFF.